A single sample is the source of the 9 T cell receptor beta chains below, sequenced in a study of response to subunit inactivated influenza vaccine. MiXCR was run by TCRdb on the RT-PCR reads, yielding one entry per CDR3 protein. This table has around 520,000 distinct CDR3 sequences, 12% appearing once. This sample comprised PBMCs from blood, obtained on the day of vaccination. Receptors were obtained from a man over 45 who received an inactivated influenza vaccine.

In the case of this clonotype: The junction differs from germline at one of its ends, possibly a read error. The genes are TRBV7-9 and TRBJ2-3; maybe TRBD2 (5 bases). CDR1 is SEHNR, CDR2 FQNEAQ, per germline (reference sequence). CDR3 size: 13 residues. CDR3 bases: TGTGCCAGCAGCGGATCTAGCACAGATAAGCAGTATTTT. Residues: CASSGSSTDKQYF.

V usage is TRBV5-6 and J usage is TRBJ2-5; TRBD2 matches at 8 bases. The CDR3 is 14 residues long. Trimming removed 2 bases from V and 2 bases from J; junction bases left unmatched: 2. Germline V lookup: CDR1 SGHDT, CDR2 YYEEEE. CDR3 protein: CASSFIAGQETQYF. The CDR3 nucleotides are TGTGCCAGCAGCTTCATAGCGGGGCAAGAGACCCAGTACTTC. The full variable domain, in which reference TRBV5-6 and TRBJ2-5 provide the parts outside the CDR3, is DAGVTQSPTHLIKTRGQQVTLRCSPKSGHDTVSWYQQALGQGPQFIFQYYEEEERQRGNFPDRFSGHQFPNYSSELNVNALLLGDSALYLCASSFIAGQETQYFGPGTRLLVL.

The CDR3 here is CASSTPLQGDYGYTF. The CDR3 region has the DNA TGTGCCAGCAGCACCCCCCTCCAGGGTGACTATGGCTACACCTTC. V and J are TRBV7-9 and TRBJ1-2; perhaps TRBD1 as D (5 bases). CDR1 is SEHNR and CDR2 is FQNEAQ in the germline V gene (reference sequence). V was trimmed by 5 bases and J by 3 bases, leaving 16 bases between them. The CDR3 consists of 15 residues.

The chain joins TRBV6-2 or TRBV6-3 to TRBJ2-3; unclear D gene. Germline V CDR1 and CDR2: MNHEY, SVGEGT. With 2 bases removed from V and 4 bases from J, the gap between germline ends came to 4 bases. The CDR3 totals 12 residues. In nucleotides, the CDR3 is TGTGCCAGCAGTTACGTCGCAGATACGCAGTATTTT. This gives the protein CASSYVADTQYF.

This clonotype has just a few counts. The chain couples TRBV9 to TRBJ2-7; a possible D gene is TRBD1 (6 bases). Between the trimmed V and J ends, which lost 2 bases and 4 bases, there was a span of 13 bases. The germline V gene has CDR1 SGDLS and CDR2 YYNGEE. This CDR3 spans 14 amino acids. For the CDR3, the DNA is TGTGCCAGCAGCGTCGGGTCAGGGGTGTACGAGCAGTACTTC. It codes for CASSVGSGVYEQYF.

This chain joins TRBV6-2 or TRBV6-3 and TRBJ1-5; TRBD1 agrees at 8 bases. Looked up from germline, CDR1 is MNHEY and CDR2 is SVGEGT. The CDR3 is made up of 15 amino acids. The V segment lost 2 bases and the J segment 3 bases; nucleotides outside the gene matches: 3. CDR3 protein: CASSYGQGANQPQHF. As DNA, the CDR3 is TGTGCCAGCAGTTACGGGCAGGGGGCCAATCAGCCCCAGCATTTT.

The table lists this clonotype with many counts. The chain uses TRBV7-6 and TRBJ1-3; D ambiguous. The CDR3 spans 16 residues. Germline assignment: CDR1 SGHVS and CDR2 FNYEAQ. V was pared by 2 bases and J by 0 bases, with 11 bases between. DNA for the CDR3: TGTGCCAGCAGCTTATCCCCGGGCCTCTCTGGAAACACCATATATTTT. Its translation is CASSLSPGLSGNTIYF.

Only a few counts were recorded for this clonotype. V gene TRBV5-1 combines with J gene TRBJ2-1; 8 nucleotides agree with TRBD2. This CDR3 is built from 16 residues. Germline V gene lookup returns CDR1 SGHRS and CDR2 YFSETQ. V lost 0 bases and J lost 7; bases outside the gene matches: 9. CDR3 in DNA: TGCGCCAGCAGCTTGGGGACTAGCAGCGTCTGGAATGAGCAGTTCTTC. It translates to CASSLGTSSVWNEQFF.

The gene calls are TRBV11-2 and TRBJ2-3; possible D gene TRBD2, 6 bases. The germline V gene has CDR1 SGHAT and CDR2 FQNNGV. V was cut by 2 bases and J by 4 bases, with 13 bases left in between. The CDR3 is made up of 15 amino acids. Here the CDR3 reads CASSLLGGTADTQYF. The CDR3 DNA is TGTGCCAGCAGCTTATTGGGCGGGACGGCAGATACGCAGTATTTT. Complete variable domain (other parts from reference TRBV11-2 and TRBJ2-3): EAGVAQSPRYKIIEKRQSVAFWCNPISGHATLYWYQQILGQGPKLLIQFQNNGVVDDSQLPKDRFSAERLKGVDSTLKIQPAKLEDSAVYLCASSLLGGTADTQYFGPGTRLTVL.